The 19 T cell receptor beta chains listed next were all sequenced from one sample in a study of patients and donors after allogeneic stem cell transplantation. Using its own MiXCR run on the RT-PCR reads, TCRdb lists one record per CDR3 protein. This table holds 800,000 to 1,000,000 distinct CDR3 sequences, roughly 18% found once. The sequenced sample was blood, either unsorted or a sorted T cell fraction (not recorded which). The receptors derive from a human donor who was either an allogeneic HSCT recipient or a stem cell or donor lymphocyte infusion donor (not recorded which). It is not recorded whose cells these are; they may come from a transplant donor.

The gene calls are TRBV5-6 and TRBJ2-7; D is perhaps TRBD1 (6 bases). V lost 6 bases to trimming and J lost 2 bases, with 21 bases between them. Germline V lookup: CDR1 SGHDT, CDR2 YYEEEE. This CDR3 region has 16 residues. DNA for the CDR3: TGTGCCAGCACTAAAACCCCGACTGGGGGCACCTACGAGCAGTACTTC. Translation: CASTKTPTGGTYEQYF.

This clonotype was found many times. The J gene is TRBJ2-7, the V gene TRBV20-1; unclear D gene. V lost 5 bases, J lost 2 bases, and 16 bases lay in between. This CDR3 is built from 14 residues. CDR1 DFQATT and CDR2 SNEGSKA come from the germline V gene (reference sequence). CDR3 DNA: TGCAGTGCTGAACCTGACCCATACCCCTACGAGCAGTACTTC. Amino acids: CSAEPDPYPYEQYF.

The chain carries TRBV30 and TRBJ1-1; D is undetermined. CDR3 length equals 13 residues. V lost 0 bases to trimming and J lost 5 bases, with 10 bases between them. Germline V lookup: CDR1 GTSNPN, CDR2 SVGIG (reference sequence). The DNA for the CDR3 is TGTGCCTGGAGTGTTTCCGTGGGGACTGAAGCTTTCTTT. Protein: CAWSVSVGTEAFF.

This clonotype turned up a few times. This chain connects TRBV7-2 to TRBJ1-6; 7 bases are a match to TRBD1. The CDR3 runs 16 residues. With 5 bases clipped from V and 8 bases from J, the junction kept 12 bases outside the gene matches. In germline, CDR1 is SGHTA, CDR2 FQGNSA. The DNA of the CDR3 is TGTGCCAGCAGCCTAAGCCCAGGGGGAGCCGATTCACCCCTCCACTTT. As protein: CASSLSPGGADSPLHF.

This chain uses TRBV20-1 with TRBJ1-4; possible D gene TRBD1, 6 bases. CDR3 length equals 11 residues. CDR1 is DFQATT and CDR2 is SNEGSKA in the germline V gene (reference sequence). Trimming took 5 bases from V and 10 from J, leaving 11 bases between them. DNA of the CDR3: TGCAGTGCTCAGGACAGTGGAAAACTGTTTTTT. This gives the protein CSAQDSGKLFF.

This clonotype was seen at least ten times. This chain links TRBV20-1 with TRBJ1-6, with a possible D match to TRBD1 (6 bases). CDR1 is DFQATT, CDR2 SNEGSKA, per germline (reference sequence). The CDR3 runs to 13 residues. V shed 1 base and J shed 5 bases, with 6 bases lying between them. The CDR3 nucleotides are TGCAGTGCTAGAGGGACAGATAATTCACCCCTCCACTTT. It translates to CSARGTDNSPLHF.

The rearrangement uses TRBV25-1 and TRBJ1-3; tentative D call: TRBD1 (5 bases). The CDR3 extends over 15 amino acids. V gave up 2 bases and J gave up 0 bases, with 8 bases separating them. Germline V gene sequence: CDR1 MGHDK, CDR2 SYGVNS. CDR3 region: CASSEPGRSGNTIYF. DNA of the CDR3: TGTGCCAGCAGTGAACCGGGACGCTCTGGAAACACCATATATTTT.

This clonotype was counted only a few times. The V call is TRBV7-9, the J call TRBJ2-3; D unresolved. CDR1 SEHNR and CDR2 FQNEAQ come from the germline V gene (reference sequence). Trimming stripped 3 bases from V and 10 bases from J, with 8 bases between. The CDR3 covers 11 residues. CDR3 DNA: TGTGCCAGCAGCTTTGGGTATCCGCAGTATTTT. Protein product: CASSFGYPQYF.

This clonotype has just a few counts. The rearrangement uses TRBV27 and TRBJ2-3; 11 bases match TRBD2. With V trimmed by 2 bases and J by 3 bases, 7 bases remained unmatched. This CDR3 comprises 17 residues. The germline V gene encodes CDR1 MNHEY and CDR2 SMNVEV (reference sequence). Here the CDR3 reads CASSLRPSGGSTDTQYF. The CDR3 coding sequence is TGTGCCAGCAGTTTACGTCCTAGCGGGGGGTCGACAGATACGCAGTATTTT.

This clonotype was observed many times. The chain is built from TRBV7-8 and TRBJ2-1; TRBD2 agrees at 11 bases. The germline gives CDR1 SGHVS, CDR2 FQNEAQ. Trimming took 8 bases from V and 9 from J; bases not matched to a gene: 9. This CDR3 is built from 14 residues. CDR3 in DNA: TGTGCCAGCGCTAGCGGGGGGTCCGTACGTGAGCAGTTCTTC. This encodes CASASGGSVREQFF.

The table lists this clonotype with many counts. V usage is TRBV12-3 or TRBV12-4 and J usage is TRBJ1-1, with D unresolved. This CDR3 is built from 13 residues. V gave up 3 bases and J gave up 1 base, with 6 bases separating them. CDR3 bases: TGTGCCAGCAGTTTTAGTGAGAACACTGAAGCTTTCTTT. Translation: CASSFSENTEAFF.

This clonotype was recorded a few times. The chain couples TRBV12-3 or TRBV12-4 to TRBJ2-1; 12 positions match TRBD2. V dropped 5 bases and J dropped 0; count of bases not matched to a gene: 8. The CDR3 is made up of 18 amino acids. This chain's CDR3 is CASSRELGLAGSYNEQFF. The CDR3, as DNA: TGTGCCAGCAGTAGAGAACTGGGACTAGCGGGCTCCTACAATGAGCAGTTCTTC.

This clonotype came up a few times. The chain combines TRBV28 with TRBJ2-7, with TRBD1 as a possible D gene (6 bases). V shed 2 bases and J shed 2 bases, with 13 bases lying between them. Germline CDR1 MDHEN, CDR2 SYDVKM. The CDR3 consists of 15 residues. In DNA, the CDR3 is TGTGCCAGCAGTTTAATAGGCAGGGGAGCCTACGAGCAGTACTTC. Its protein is CASSLIGRGAYEQYF.

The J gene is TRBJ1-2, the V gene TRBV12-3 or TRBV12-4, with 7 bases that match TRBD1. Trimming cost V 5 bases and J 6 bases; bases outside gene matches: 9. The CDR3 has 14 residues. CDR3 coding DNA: TGTGCCAGCAGTGGGGACAGAACCCTCGATGGCTACACCTTC. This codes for CASSGDRTLDGYTF.

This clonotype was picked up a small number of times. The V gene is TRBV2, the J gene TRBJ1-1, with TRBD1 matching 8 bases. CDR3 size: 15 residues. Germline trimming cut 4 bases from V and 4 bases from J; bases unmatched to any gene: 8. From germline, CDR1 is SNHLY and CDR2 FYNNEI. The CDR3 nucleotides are TGTGCCAGCAGTGGATCAGGGGGCTCGGGCACTGAAGCTTTCTTT. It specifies CASSGSGGSGTEAFF.

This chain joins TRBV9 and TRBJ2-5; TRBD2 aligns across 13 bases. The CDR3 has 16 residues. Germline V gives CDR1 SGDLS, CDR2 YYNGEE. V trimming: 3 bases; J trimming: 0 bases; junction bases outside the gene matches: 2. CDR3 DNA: TGTGCCAGCAGCGGAGGACTAGCGGGAGACCAAGAGACCCAGTACTTC. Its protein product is CASSGGLAGDQETQYF.

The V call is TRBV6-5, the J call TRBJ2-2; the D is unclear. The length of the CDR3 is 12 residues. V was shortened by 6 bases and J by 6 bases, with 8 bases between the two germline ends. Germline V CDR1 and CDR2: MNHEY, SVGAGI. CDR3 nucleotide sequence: TGTGCCAGCAGACCCAGCCCCGGGGAGCTGTTTTTT. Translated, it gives CASRPSPGELFF.

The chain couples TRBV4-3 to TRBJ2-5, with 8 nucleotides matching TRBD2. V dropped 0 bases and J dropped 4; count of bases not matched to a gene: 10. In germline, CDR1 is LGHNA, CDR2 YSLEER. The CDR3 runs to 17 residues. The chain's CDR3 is CASSQDPAGGLRETQYF. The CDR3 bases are TGCGCCAGCAGCCAAGATCCGGCGGGGGGATTGAGAGAGACCCAGTACTTC.

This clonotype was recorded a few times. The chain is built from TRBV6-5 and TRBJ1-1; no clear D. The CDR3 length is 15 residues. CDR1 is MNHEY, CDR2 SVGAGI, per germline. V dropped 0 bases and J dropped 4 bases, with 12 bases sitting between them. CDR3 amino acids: CASSYSRTAGTEAFF. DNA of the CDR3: TGTGCCAGCAGTTACTCACGCACCGCAGGCACTGAAGCTTTCTTT.